This TCR beta chain emerged from a study of cytomegalovirus exposure and HLA in healthy donors. Whole-study results and caveats: Investigators reported over 150 TCR beta chains as tied to cytomegalovirus. A later analysis reported that several of the most significant clusters appeared to be linked to common viral pathogens, among them Epstein-Barr virus.

About this clone: The antigen is not known.

It was with 60 Vbeta and 13 Jbeta primers that the PCR ran. The repertoire was sequenced with immunoSEQ multiplex PCR; TCRdb's copy has only in-frame clones and lacks some. Its clone listing holds under 90,000 clones. The CDR3 totals 14 residues. Trimming stripped 5 bases from V and 2 bases from J, with 12 bases between. CDR1 is SGHAT, CDR2 FQNNGV, per germline. The chain links TRBV11-2 to TRBJ1-2; D might be TRBD1 (6 bases). Sequencing used PBMCs. The receptor's source is a female donor in good health and CMV-seropositive. The CDR3 DNA reads TGTGCCAGCAGCCCATCAACAGGGAACTATGGCTACACCTTC. Its protein product is CASSPSTGNYGYTF.